Each of the 15 T cell receptor beta chains below was sequenced from the same sample in a study of T cell clonotyping in hematopoietic cell transplantation. Assay: immunoSEQ multiplex PCR; the TCRdb copy retains only in-frame clones and omits some. Of 10,000 to 15,000 clones listed, roughly 89% are singletons. Sequencing was performed on peripheral blood mononuclear cells. These receptors were obtained from a human donor who either received an allogeneic hematopoietic cell transplant for a myeloid malignancy or was a related donor (not recorded which). Some clones in this sample may be carry-over from other donors' samples.

The rearrangement links TRBV7-2 to TRBJ2-7, with D maybe TRBD1 (6 bases). With 5 bases removed from V and 3 bases from J, the gap between germline ends came to 17 bases. There are 15 residues in the CDR3. The V gene's germline CDR1 is SGHTA and CDR2 FQGNSA. DNA of the CDR3: TGTGCCAGCAGCCCCCGTGGGGGCCGTTTCTACGAGCAGTACTTC. It codes for CASSPRGGRFYEQYF. Full variable domain (missing parts from reference TRBV7-2 and TRBJ2-7): GAGVSQSPSNKVTEKGKDVELRCDPISGHTALYWYRQSLGQGLEFLIYFQGNSAPDKSGLPSDRFSAERTGGSVSTLTIQRTQQEDSAVYLCASSPRGGRFYEQYFGPGTRLTVT.

This sequence joins TRBV5-1 and TRBJ1-3; 8 bases are shared with TRBD1. V shed 7 bases, J shed 0 bases, and the junction held 15 bases outside the gene matches. The CDR3 loop spans 18 amino acids. Per germline, CDR1 SGHRS and CDR2 YFSETQ. The CDR3 coding sequence is TGCGCCAGCGGTCCCCAGGCAGGGGGCGCGGGCTCTGGAAACACCATATATTTT. It yields the protein CASGPQAGGAGSGNTIYF.

The chain uses TRBV6-5 and TRBJ1-4, with D unresolved. Germline CDR1 reads MNHEY; CDR2 reads SVGAGI. The V and J ends lost 10 bases and 4 bases respectively, with 19 bases between them. The CDR3 extends over 15 amino acids. The CDR3 region is CATKWLGSGNEKLFF. The DNA for the CDR3 is TGTGCCACCAAATGGTTAGGTTCGGGTAATGAAAAACTGTTTTTT.

This clone appeared once. The chain couples TRBV6-6 to TRBJ1-1, with D possibly TRBD1 on 6 matching bases. Germline V gene sequence: CDR1 MNHNY, CDR2 SVGAGI (reference sequence). Trimming removed 11 bases from V and 2 bases from J, with 24 bases in between. The CDR3 loop spans 16 amino acids. The CDR3 here is CASRGRASAFNTEAFF. The DNA of the CDR3 is TGTGCCTCCAGGGGCAGGGCTAGCGCCTTTAACACTGAAGCTTTCTTT.

A single count supports this clone. This sequence joins TRBV7-2 and TRBJ2-5; TRBD1 aligns across 8 bases. Germline CDR1 reads SGHTA; CDR2 reads FQGNSA. The CDR3 length is 13 residues. V was clipped by 5 bases and J by 10 bases; unmatched bases: 9. CDR3 DNA sequence: TGTGCCAGCAGCGACAGGGGAGTGGGGGACCAGTACTTC. It specifies CASSDRGVGDQYF.

The chain uses TRBV6-7 and TRBJ1-1; D remains ambiguous. TRBV6-7 is sorted into the ORF group, with uncertain function. This CDR3 is built from 11 residues. V lost 8 bases and J 3 bases, leaving 7 bases between the germline ends. DNA for the CDR3: TGTGCCAGCGGACGTTACACTGAAGCTTTCTTT. Encoded protein: CASGRYTEAFF.

The rearrangement links TRBV5-1 to TRBJ1-1, with 8 bases identical to TRBD1. Germline-derived CDR1 and CDR2 are SGHRS and YFSETQ. With V trimmed by 4 bases and J by 1 base, 3 bases remained unmatched. The CDR3 loop spans 14 amino acids. The CDR3 is CASSIGQGNTEAFF. Here the CDR3 DNA reads TGCGCCAGCAGCATAGGACAGGGGAACACTGAAGCTTTCTTT.

V is TRBV11-2 and J is TRBJ1-1; TRBD1 matches 8 bases. The germline V gene has CDR1 SGHAT and CDR2 FQNNGV. With V trimmed by 8 bases and J by 6 bases, 5 bases remained unmatched. This CDR3 region has 12 residues. CDR3 in DNA: TGTGCCAGCGGTGACAGGGGCTCTGAAGCTTTCTTT. It codes for CASGDRGSEAFF.

This chain connects TRBV27 to TRBJ2-1; D gene uncertain. Per the germline V gene, CDR1 is MNHEY and CDR2 is SMNVEV (reference sequence). Trimming shortened V by 2 bases and J by 5 bases, and 4 bases separated the two germline ends. The CDR3 covers 12 residues. The CDR3 nucleotides are TGTGCCAGCAGTTTACGGGACAATGAGCAGTTCTTC. Residues: CASSLRDNEQFF.

This clone was seen once. This sequence joins TRBV7-3 and TRBJ2-5; 8 bases line up with TRBD2. V dropped 5 bases and J dropped 2; count of bases not matched to a gene: 7. The germline V gene encodes CDR1 SGHTA and CDR2 FQGTGA. This CDR3 contains 15 residues. CDR3 sequence (DNA): TGTGCCAGCAGCAACCAGCGGGGGCCTCAAGAGACCCAGTACTTC. Protein: CASSNQRGPQETQYF.

This chain connects TRBV6-5 to TRBJ1-1; D is possibly TRBD1 (5 bases). The CDR3 runs to 15 residues. Germline V gene sequence: CDR1 MNHEY, CDR2 SVGAGI. Trimming removed 6 bases at V and 1 base at J, with 15 bases between. DNA for the CDR3: TGTGCCAGCAGGGGGGAGCGGTCGAGGAACACTGAAGCTTTCTTT. This codes for CASRGERSRNTEAFF.

This clone has just a few counts. The chain employs TRBV5-1 and TRBJ1-1; D is undetermined. Trimming shortened V by 5 bases and J by 1 base, and 9 bases separated the two germline ends. This CDR3 spans 13 amino acids. Germline V gene lookup returns CDR1 SGHRS and CDR2 YFSETQ. CDR3 nucleotide sequence: TGCGCCAGCAGTTTATCCTGGAACACTGAAGCTTTCTTT. It specifies CASSLSWNTEAFF.

This clone is categorized as medium-sized (0.01 to 0.1%). The chain recombines TRBV6-5 with TRBJ1-5; D is uncertain. V lost 0 bases to trimming and J lost 7 bases, with 13 bases between them. The CDR3 runs 15 residues. CDR1 is MNHEY, CDR2 SVGAGI, per germline. CDR3 in amino acids: CASSYSQTRQQPQHF. The DNA for the CDR3 is TGTGCCAGCAGTTACTCACAGACGCGCCAACAGCCCCAGCATTTT.

The genes are TRBV30 and TRBJ1-2; TRBD1 agrees at 10 bases. The length of the CDR3 is 14 residues. V was pared by 0 bases and J by 8 bases, with 6 bases of the junction left unmatched. Germline V gene data show CDR1 as GTSNPN and CDR2 as SVGIG (reference sequence). CDR3 region: CAWSVGGQGSGYTF. CDR3 DNA sequence: TGTGCCTGGAGTGTAGGGGGACAGGGGTCCGGCTACACCTTC.

As to this clone: The germline gene is not matched at one end of the junction; a read error may be the cause. The chain joins TRBV6-6 to TRBJ1-1, with 8 positions matching TRBD1. Germline V gene sequence: CDR1 MNHNY, CDR2 SVGAGI (reference sequence). CDR3 length: 15 amino acids. CDR3 DNA: TGTGCCAGCAGGGACAGGGTAGAGGGGAACTCTGAAGCTTTCTTT. This sequence encodes CASRDRVEGNSEAFF.